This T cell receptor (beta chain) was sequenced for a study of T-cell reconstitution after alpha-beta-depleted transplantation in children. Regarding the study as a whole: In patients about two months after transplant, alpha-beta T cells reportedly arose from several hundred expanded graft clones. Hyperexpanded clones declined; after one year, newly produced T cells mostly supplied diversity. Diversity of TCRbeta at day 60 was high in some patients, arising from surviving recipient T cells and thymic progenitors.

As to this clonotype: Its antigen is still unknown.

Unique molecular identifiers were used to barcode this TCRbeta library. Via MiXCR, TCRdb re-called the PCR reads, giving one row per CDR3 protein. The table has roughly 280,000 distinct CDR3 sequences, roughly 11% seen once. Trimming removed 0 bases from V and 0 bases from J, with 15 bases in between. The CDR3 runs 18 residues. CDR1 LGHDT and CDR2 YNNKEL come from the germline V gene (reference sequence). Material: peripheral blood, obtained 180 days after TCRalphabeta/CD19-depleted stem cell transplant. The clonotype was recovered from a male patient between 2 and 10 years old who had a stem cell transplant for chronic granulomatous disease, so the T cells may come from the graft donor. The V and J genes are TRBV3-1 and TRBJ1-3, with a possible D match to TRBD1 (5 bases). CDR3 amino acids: CASSQDGVGGASGNTIYF. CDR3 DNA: TGTGCCAGCAGCCAAGATGGTGTGGGAGGGGCCTCTGGAAACACCATATATTTT.